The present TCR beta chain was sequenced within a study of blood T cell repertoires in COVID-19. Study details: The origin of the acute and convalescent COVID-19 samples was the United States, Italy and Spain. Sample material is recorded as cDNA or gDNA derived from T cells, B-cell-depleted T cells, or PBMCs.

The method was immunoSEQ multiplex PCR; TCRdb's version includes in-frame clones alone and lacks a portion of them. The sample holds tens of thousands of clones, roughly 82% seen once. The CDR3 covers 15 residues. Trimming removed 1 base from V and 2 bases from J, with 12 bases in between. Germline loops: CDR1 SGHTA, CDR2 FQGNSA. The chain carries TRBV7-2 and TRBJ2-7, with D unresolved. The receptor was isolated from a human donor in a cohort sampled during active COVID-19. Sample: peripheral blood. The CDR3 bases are TGTGCCAGCAGCTTAGTGACCCGCGGTCCCTACGAGCAGTACTTC. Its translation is CASSLVTRGPYEQYF.